This T cell receptor beta chain was observed in a study of T-cell memory formation after mild COVID-19. Notes on this clonotype: Its antigen is unidentified.

General study results and limits: The finding that pre-infection memory included some responding clones suggested that cross-reactive memory joined. Contracting CD4+ clones were located mainly in CM and EM, and CD8+ clones in EMRA. Later expanders leaned CD4+, whereas day 15 to 85 contracting clones were balanced CD4/CD8.

Unmatched junction bases numbered 8, after V lost 5 bases and J lost 9 bases. CDR3 length equals 13 residues. CDR1 and CDR2 from the germline V gene are SGHTA and FQGNSA. 5'RACE primed at constant segments yielded TCR alpha and TCR beta cDNA libraries bearing sample barcodes and UMIs. TCRdb re-called the 5' RACE reads through MiXCR, storing one row per CDR3 protein. This table has 120,000 to 150,000 distinct CDR3 sequences, about 19% appearing once. The clonotype comes from an adult woman who had mild COVID-19 (a few samples of this study predate the infection). Cell type and time point are not known. The sample taken for sequencing was PBMCs or a T cell subset sorted from them (not recorded which). J is TRBJ2-3 and V is TRBV7-2; 7 bases are shared with TRBD1. Written as DNA, the CDR3 is TGTGCCAGCAGCCAGGCCGCGACAGGGACGCAGTATTTT. Encoded protein: CASSQAATGTQYF.